Below, one TCR beta chain is given with its context. The data are from a study of shared clonotypes between healthy human individuals. The CDR3 sequence is 19 residues long. The V gene's germline CDR1 is SEHNR and CDR2 FQNEAQ (reference sequence). Trimming removed 0 bases from V and 10 bases from J, with 25 bases in between. Repertoires were generated with immunoSEQ multiplex PCR, while TCRdb's copy carries only in-frame clones and drops some. Of about 980,000 clones listed, over 75% are singletons. The rearrangement uses TRBV7-9 and TRBJ1-6; the D gene is possibly TRBD1 (5 bases). Sequencing used memory CD4+ T cells sorted from blood. Subset here: CD45RA-negative fraction. The source is a man in his late teens or twenties in good health. The CDR3, as DNA: TGTGCCAGCAGCTTAGCGACCGGGACTTCCACAAGGATCGGGTCACCCCTCCACTTT. Protein: CASSLATGTSTRIGSPLHF.